This T cell receptor beta chain originates from a study of identical twins. Trimming cost V 7 bases and J 1 base; bases outside gene matches: 12. CDR3 length: 18 residues. Germline V gene sequence: CDR1 SQVTM, CDR2 ANQGSEA. TCRdb used MiXCR to reprocess the 5' RACE reads, holding one entry per CDR3 protein. The sample holds roughly 1.6 million distinct CDR3 sequences; around a third are singletons and the top ten take under 0.35%. The sample was cord blood. The TCR sequence derives from a newborn girl in good health. The chain carries TRBV29-1 and TRBJ2-1; 14 bases align to TRBD2. The CDR3, as DNA: TGCAGCGCGGACAACGGACTAGCGGGGGGTTTATCCTACAATGAGCAGTTCTTC. As protein: CSADNGLAGGLSYNEQFF.